Below are 26 T cell receptor beta chains sequenced from a single sample in a study of vaccination and CD4 T cells after COVID-19. These TCRs are of unknown antigen specificity. Sequencing of the DNA from cultured CD4+ T cells was carried out with the Oncomine TCR Beta short-read assay. TCRdb recomputed calls from the PCR reads with MiXCR, one row per CDR3 protein. The table records over 10,000 distinct CDR3 sequences, more than 70% of them present only once. The sample's treatment: approximately nine-day PBMC culture with coronavirus spike peptide pools or control peptides (ViraFEST assay). Material: CD4+ T cells from blood, cultured in vitro. The source of these receptors is a human donor who had recovered from COVID-19.

This chain joins TRBV4-3 and TRBJ2-4; 11 positions agree with TRBD1. The CDR3 sequence is 17 residues long. V shed 1 base and J 8 bases; nucleotides not matched to a gene: 10. Germline CDR1 and CDR2: LGHNA and YSLEER. The CDR3: CASSQALGTGGRDIQYF. The CDR3 region has the DNA TGCGCCAGCAGCCAAGCCCTTGGGACAGGGGGTCGGGACATTCAGTACTTC.

The V gene is TRBV4-2, the J gene TRBJ2-7, with TRBD2 identical over 7 bases. The germline gives CDR1 LGHNA, CDR2 YNFKEQ. With 1 base clipped from V and 2 bases from J, the junction kept 5 bases outside the gene matches. The CDR3 consists of 15 residues. The CDR3 region has the DNA TGTGCCAGCAGCCAAGTTGGCGCGGGAGCCTACGAGCAGTACTTC. Encoded protein: CASSQVGAGAYEQYF.

This clonotype was observed a single time. The genes are TRBV24-1 and TRBJ2-1; 13 nucleotides match TRBD2. Germline V gives CDR1 KGHDR, CDR2 SFDVKD. This CDR3 has 17 residues. The ends lost 7 bases at V and 3 bases at J; junction bases unmatched: 8. The DNA of the CDR3 is TGTGCCACCAGGGGGGCCGGGACTAGCGGGAACTACAATGAGCAGTTCTTC. Amino acids: CATRGAGTSGNYNEQFF.

The chain uses TRBV28 and TRBJ1-1; unclear D gene. Germline CDR1 MDHEN, CDR2 SYDVKM. This CDR3 comprises 12 residues. V was pared by 4 bases and J by 0 bases, with 3 bases between. CDR3: CASSYLNTEAFF. Written as DNA, the CDR3 is TGTGCCAGCAGTTACCTGAACACTGAAGCTTTCTTT.

This rearrangement joins TRBV11-2 to TRBJ1-5; D gene ambiguous. Germline lookup yields CDR1 SGHAT and CDR2 FQNNGV. This CDR3 has 14 residues. Trimming pared 4 bases from V and 1 base from J, leaving 8 bases between. The CDR3 loop reads CASSSGRSNQPQHF. DNA for the CDR3: TGTGCCAGCAGCTCTGGGAGAAGCAATCAGCCCCAGCATTTT.

The rearrangement joins TRBV6-2 or TRBV6-3 to TRBJ1-1; tentative D call: TRBD1 (6 bases). V lost 5 bases and J lost 1, with 8 bases in between. The CDR3 extends over 13 amino acids. The germline V gene has CDR1 MNHEY and CDR2 SVGEGT. CDR3 bases: TGTGCCAGCAGTAACAGGGCGAACACTGAAGCTTTCTTT. Translation gives CASSNRANTEAFF.

The chain links TRBV7-6 to TRBJ2-6; TRBD2 aligns across 8 bases. Losses at the gene ends were 1 base for V and 2 bases for J; bases not matched to a gene: 4. The CDR3 covers 17 residues. Germline V gene sequence: CDR1 SGHVS, CDR2 FNYEAQ. CDR3 sequence reads: CASSLVSGRTGANVLTF. Written as DNA, the CDR3 is TGTGCCAGCAGCTTAGTGAGCGGGAGAACTGGGGCCAACGTCCTGACTTTC.

The chain recombines TRBV30 with TRBJ2-5, with D uncertain. Per the germline V gene, CDR1 is GTSNPN and CDR2 is SVGIG (reference sequence). V was shortened by 0 bases and J by 5 bases, with 4 bases between the two germline ends. This CDR3 comprises 11 residues. The CDR3 loop is CAWSVRETQYF. Here the CDR3 DNA reads TGTGCCTGGAGTGTACGGGAGACCCAGTACTTC.

The sample holds one count of this clonotype. The genes are TRBV6-1 and TRBJ1-2, with D perhaps TRBD1 (5 bases). CDR1 MNHNS and CDR2 SASEGT come from the germline V gene. This CDR3 region has 13 residues. The V end was cut by 8 bases, the J end by 3 bases, with 13 bases between. The CDR3 protein is CASSPAGDYGYTF. The CDR3 DNA is TGTGCCAGCTCCCCGGCGGGGGACTATGGCTACACCTTC.

This clonotype appeared a single time. The chain links TRBV2 to TRBJ1-1; the D gene is possibly TRBD1 (5 bases). V lost 7 bases, J lost 0 bases, and 21 bases lay in between. CDR3 length equals 17 residues. Per germline, CDR1 SNHLY and CDR2 FYNNEI. In nucleotides, the CDR3 is TGTGCCAGCACTCCGACAGTACGCATCCACATGAACACTGAAGCTTTCTTT. It yields the protein CASTPTVRIHMNTEAFF.

The chain recombines TRBV6-5 with TRBJ1-2; D is unresolved. V lost 0 bases to trimming and J lost 5 bases, with 4 bases between them. The CDR3 extends over 12 amino acids. Germline CDR1 and CDR2: MNHEY and SVGAGI. The CDR3 protein is CASSYSGYGYTF. The CDR3 DNA is TGTGCCAGCAGTTACTCGGGGTATGGCTACACCTTC.

This clonotype has a single count. This chain joins TRBV20-1 and TRBJ2-4; a possible D gene is TRBD2 (6 bases). The germline gives CDR1 DFQATT, CDR2 SNEGSKA (reference sequence). The CDR3 spans 13 residues. The V end was cut by 4 bases, the J end by 7 bases, with 14 bases between. The CDR3 reads CSATHGSLNIQYF. CDR3 in DNA: TGCAGTGCTACTCACGGGAGTTTGAACATTCAGTACTTC.

The CDR3 nucleotides are TGCAGTGCTAGGCGGGTAGCGGGAGGGCCGCCCCACGAGCAGTACTTC. This sequence encodes CSARRVAGGPPHEQYF. The chain couples TRBV20-1 to TRBJ2-7; 11 bases are shared with TRBD2. Trimming removed 3 bases from V and 5 bases from J; junction bases left unmatched: 12. CDR1 and CDR2 from the germline V gene are DFQATT and SNEGSKA (reference sequence). CDR3 length: 16 amino acids.

This chain connects TRBV27 to TRBJ2-2; the match to TRBD1 covers 12 bases. Germline trimming cut 6 bases from V and 4 bases from J; bases unmatched to any gene: 15. Germline CDR1 and CDR2: MNHEY and SMNVEV (reference sequence). This CDR3 region has 19 residues. For the CDR3, the DNA is TGTGCCAGCAGGGGAGTAGCGGGGACAGGGGGCTCGCGCACCGGGGAGCTGTTTTTT. Translated: CASRGVAGTGGSRTGELFF.

This sequence joins TRBV20-1 and TRBJ2-5; 9 bases match TRBD2. The CDR3 is 15 residues long. J was trimmed by 6 bases and V by 0 bases; bases with no gene match: 8. CDR1 is DFQATT and CDR2 is SNEGSKA in the germline V gene (reference sequence). DNA for the CDR3: TGCAGTGCTAGAGATTTGCGGGAGGGCCGAAAGACCCAGTACTTC. Translated: CSARDLREGRKTQYF.

This clonotype is classed as medium-sized. CDR3 residues: CAWSGGLRNQPQHF. The DNA of the CDR3 is TGTGCCTGGAGTGGGGGACTCCGCAATCAGCCCCAGCATTTT. The chain carries TRBV30 and TRBJ1-5; D is perhaps TRBD1 (5 bases). Germline V gives CDR1 GTSNPN, CDR2 SVGIG (reference sequence). The length of the CDR3 is 14 residues. Trimming left V 1 base short and J 2 bases short, with 9 bases between.

This clonotype was observed a handful of times. The rearrangement uses TRBV6-5 and TRBJ1-1; D is ambiguous. With 2 bases removed from V and 1 base from J, the gap between germline ends came to 8 bases. CDR3 length equals 14 residues. Germline CDR1 reads MNHEY; CDR2 reads SVGAGI. CDR3 nucleotides: TGTGCCAGCAGTTACGGTTTCAAGAACACTGAAGCTTTCTTT. Encoded protein: CASSYGFKNTEAFF.

The chain joins TRBV24-1 to TRBJ2-3; 9 bases match TRBD2. The CDR3 is 17 amino acids. CDR1 is KGHDR, CDR2 SFDVKD, per germline. The V and J ends lost 2 bases and 5 bases, in that order; junction bases with no gene match: 10. The CDR3 nucleotides read TGTGCCACCAGTGATTCCCCTTTAGCGGGAGTCAGAGATACGCAGTATTTT. Protein product: CATSDSPLAGVRDTQYF.

V is TRBV12-3 or TRBV12-4 and J is TRBJ1-5; D unresolved. The germline V and J ends were trimmed by 3 bases and 4 bases, with 7 bases remaining between them. The CDR3 spans 13 residues. CDR3 residues: CASSFAENQPQHF. The CDR3 DNA sequence: TGTGCCAGCAGTTTCGCGGAGAATCAGCCCCAGCATTTT.

The V call is TRBV7-9, the J call TRBJ1-1; D is ambiguous. The CDR3 runs to 13 residues. Trimming shortened V by 2 bases and J by 4 bases, and 8 bases separated the two germline ends. Germline CDR1 SEHNR, CDR2 FQNEAQ (reference sequence). DNA of the CDR3: TGTGCCAGCAGCTTATCTCAGTCCACTGAAGCTTTCTTT. Protein product: CASSLSQSTEAFF.

This clonotype was observed a few times. The chain carries TRBV28 and TRBJ1-2; a possible D gene is TRBD1 (5 bases). CDR3 length: 12 residues. Germline-derived CDR1 and CDR2 are MDHEN and SYDVKM. The V and J ends lost 7 bases and 6 bases respectively, with 12 bases between them. CDR3 coding DNA: TGTGCCAGCACCCAGTGGGGGAATGGCTACACCTTC. As protein: CASTQWGNGYTF.

The rearrangement joins TRBV20-1 to TRBJ2-7; D is unclear. The CDR3 is made up of 14 amino acids. V was clipped by 1 base and J by 6 bases, with 16 bases between them. Germline lookup yields CDR1 DFQATT and CDR2 SNEGSKA (reference sequence). The chain's CDR3 is CSARGASEFGEQYF. The CDR3 nucleotides are TGCAGTGCTAGAGGGGCGTCCGAGTTCGGCGAGCAGTACTTC.

The V call is TRBV7-2, the J call TRBJ1-2, with 8 bases lining up with TRBD1. CDR1 is SGHTA, CDR2 FQGNSA, per germline. V lost 5 bases, J lost 6 bases, and 2 bases stayed unmatched. The CDR3 runs to 12 residues. CDR3 sequence: CASSPTGDGYTF. The CDR3 DNA sequence: TGTGCCAGCAGCCCGACAGGGGATGGCTACACCTTC.

This clonotype has just a few counts. The chain has TRBV20-1 and TRBJ2-5; D is unresolved. Germline assignment: CDR1 DFQATT and CDR2 SNEGSKA (reference sequence). Trimming took 1 base from V and 5 from J, leaving 5 bases between them. CDR3 length: 11 amino acids. Written as DNA, the CDR3 is TGCAGTGCTAGAGCCAGCGAGACCCAGTACTTC. Translating it yields CSARASETQYF.

The V and J genes are TRBV7-9 and TRBJ2-7; tentatively, D is TRBD1 or TRBD2 (5 bases each). This CDR3 is 15 amino acids long. CDR1 and CDR2 from the germline V gene are SEHNR and FQNEAQ (reference sequence). The V gene lost 3 bases and the J gene lost 3 bases, with 15 bases spanning the gap. DNA of the CDR3: TGTGCCAGCAGCTTGAACCGGGACCCGATCTACGAGCAGTACTTC. This sequence encodes CASSLNRDPIYEQYF.

The chain links TRBV20-1 to TRBJ2-5; D unresolved. This CDR3 is built from 11 residues. The germline CDR1 and CDR2 sequences are DFQATT and SNEGSKA (reference sequence). Trimming took 5 bases from V and 5 from J, leaving 9 bases between them. The CDR3 loop is CSAGPWETQYF. The CDR3 DNA reads TGCAGTGCTGGACCTTGGGAGACCCAGTACTTC.